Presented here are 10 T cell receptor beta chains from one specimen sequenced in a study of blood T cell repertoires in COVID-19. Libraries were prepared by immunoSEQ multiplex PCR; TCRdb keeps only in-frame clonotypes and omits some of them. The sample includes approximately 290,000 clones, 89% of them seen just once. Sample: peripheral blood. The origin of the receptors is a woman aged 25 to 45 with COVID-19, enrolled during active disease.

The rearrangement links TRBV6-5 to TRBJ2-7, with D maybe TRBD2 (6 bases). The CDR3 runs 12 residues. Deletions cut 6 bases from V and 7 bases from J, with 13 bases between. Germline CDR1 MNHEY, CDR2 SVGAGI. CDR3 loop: CASSPLGGEQYF. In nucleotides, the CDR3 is TGTGCCAGCAGCCCCTTGGGGGGTGAGCAGTACTTC.

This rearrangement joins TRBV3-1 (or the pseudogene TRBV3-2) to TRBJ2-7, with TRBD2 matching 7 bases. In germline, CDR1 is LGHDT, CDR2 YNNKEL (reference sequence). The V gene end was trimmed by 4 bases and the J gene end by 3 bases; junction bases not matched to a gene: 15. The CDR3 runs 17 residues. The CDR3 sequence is CASSPAVWRGRYYEQYF. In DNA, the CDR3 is TGTGCCAGCAGCCCTGCCGTTTGGCGGGGGAGATACTACGAGCAGTACTTC.

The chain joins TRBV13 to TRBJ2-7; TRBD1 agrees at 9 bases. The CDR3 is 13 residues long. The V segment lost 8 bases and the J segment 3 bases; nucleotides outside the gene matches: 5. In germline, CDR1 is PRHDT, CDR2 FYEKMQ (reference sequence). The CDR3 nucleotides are TGTGCCAGCTCAAGGGACAGGGACTACGAGCAGTACTTC. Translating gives CASSRDRDYEQYF.

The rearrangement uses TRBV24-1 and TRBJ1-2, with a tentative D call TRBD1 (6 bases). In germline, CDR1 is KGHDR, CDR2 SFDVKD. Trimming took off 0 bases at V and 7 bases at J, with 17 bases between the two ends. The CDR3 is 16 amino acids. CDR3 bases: TGTGCCACCAGTGATTTGGACGAAACCGGGACATCTGGCTACACCTTC. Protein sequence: CATSDLDETGTSGYTF.

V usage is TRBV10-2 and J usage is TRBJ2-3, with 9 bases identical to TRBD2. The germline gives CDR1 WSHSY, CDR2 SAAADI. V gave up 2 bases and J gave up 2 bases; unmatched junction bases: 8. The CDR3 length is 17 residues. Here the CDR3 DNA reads TGCGCCAGCAGTGAGAGCGGGAGCGGGGGGCCCACAGATACGCAGTATTTT. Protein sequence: CASSESGSGGPTDTQYF.

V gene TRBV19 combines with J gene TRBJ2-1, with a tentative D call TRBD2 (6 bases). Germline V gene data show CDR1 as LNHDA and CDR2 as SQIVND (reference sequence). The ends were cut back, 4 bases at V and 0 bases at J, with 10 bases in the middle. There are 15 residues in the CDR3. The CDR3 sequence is CASSTRGNSYNEQFF. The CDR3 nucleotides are TGTGCCAGTAGTACCCGGGGGAACTCCTACAATGAGCAGTTCTTC.

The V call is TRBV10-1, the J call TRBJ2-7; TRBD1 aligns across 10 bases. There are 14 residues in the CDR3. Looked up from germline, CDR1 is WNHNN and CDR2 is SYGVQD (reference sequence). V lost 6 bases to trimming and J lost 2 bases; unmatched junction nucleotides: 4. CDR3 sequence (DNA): TGCGCCAGCAGCACCGGGACAGGGGCCTACGAGCAGTACTTC. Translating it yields CASSTGTGAYEQYF.

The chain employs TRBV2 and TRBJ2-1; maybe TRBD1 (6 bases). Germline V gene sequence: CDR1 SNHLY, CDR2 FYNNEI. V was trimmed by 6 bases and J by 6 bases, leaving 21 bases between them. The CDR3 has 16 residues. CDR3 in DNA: TGTGCCAGCAGCCCCGGACAGATTTCCTCCCTCAATGAGCAGTTCTTC. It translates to CASSPGQISSLNEQFF.

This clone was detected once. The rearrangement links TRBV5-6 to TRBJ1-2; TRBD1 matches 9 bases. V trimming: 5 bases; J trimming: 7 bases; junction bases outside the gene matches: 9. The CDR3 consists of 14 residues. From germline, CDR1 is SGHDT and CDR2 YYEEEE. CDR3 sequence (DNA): TGTGCCAGCAGTCGAAACAGGGGGCAGGGTGGCTACACCTTC. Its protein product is CASSRNRGQGGYTF.

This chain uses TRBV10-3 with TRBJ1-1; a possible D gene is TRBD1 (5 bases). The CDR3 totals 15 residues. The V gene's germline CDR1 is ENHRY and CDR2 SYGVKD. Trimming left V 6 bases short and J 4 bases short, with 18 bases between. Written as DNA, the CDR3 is TGTGCCATCAGAGACTCTATCAGGGAGGGCACTGAAGCTTTCTTT. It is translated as CAIRDSIREGTEAFF.